This T cell receptor beta chain was profiled in a study of blood T cells in healthy people across ages. The table lists this clonotype with many counts. The authors isolated at least 7 million PBMCs per sample. The V gene lost 5 bases and the J gene lost 3 bases, with 9 bases spanning the gap. CDR1 and CDR2 (germline): SEHNR, FQNEAQ (reference sequence). The CDR3 contains 13 residues. Using a J-beta primer mix together with a sample-barcoded 5' primer, a second PCR was run for roughly 6 to 11 cycles. TCRdb re-called the 5' RACE reads through MiXCR, storing one row per CDR3 protein. Of about 1.8 million distinct CDR3 sequences in the sample, about 49% were seen once.

The chain links TRBV7-9 to TRBJ2-3; D unresolved. The origin of this receptor is a middle-aged woman in good health. Input material: blood. The CDR3 nucleotides are TGTGCCAGCAGCCCCACATCAACAGATACGCAGTATTTT. It codes for CASSPTSTDTQYF.